This T cell receptor beta chain is from a study of siplizumab effects on memory and regulatory T cells. General study results and limits: Siplizumab gave mappable alloreactive CD4+ clones an average Treg-derived fraction of under 70%, against around 25% in controls. Suppressive activity of Tregs proliferating in siplizumab cultures remained unconfirmed. Memory cells seemed less diverse than naive T cells, which seemed major alloresponse contributors.

Assay used: immunoSEQ multiplex PCR; TCRdb lists only in-frame clones, some missing. The table records about 100,000 clones, 93% of them present only once. Losses at the gene ends were 10 bases for V and 4 bases for J; bases not matched to a gene: 8. Germline CDR1 reads SNHLY; CDR2 reads FYNNEI. The CDR3 runs 14 residues. In regard to this clone: Its antigen is still unknown.

The chain is built from TRBV2 and TRBJ2-3; 10 nucleotides agree with TRBD1. This receptor was taken from a human donor in good health. The sequenced sample consisted of Tregs sorted from blood. The CDR3, as DNA: TGTGCCAACCGTGACAGGGGGCTGGCAGATACGCAGTATTTT. It yields the protein CANRDRGLADTQYF.